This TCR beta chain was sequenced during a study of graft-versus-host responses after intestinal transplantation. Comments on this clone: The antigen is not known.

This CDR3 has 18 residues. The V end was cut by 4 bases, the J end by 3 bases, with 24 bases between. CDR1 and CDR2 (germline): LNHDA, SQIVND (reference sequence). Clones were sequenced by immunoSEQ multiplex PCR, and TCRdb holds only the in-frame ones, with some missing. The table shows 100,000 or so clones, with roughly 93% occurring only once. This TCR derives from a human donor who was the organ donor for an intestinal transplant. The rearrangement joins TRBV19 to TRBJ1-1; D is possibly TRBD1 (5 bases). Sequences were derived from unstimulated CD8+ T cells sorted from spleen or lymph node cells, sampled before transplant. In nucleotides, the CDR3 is TGTGCCAGTAGTACCTTCCCTCCCTTACAGGTCAGGGACACTGAAGCTTTCTTT. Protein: CASSTFPPLQVRDTEAFF.